The TCR beta chain described here comes from a study of cytomegalovirus exposure and HLA in healthy donors. Study results and limitations: An assumption of roughly uniform sequencing depth across donors underlay the presence/absence analyses.

This PCR relied on a set of 60 Vbeta primers and 13 Jbeta primers. Source study methods: In a later analysis, some 80 million unique TCR beta chains included roughly 11 million shared by two or more donors. Clones were sequenced by immunoSEQ multiplex PCR, and TCRdb holds only the in-frame ones, with some missing. The V and J calls and clone size were taken over from that table, and D and trimming were inferred from the DNA. The sample yields under 150,000 clones, around 81% seen once. This CDR3 has 14 residues. Germline values: CDR1 SEHNR, CDR2 FQNEAQ (reference sequence). In its sample, this clone was seen a few times. Antigen unknown. The junction and the germline gene differ at one end; a read error may be behind it.

The V gene is TRBV7-9, the J gene TRBJ1-1, with TRBD1 as a possible D gene (6 bases). This TCR was recovered from a woman between 45 and 60 years old in good health and CMV-seronegative. Sequenced material: PBMCs. The CDR3 DNA is TGTTCCAGCAGCCTCACAGGGAGCAGCACTGAAGCTTTCTTT. It specifies CSSSLTGSSTEAFF.